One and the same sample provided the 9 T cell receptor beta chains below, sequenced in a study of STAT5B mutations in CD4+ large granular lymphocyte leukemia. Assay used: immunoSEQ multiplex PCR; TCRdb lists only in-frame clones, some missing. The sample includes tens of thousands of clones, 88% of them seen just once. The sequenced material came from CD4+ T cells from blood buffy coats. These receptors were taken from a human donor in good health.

The CDR3: CASSPPAGGQGEQFF. The DNA for the CDR3 is TGTGCCAGCAGCCCGCCAGCGGGGGGGCAAGGGGAGCAGTTCTTC. The chain uses TRBV7-8 and TRBJ2-1; TRBD2 matches at 10 bases. Germline CDR1 SGHVS, CDR2 FQNEAQ. This CDR3 contains 15 residues. With V trimmed by 5 bases and J by 10 bases, 11 bases remained unmatched.

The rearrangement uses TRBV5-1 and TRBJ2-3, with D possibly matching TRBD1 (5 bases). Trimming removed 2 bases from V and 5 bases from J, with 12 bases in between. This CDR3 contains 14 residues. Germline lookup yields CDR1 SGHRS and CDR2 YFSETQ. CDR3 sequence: CASSLGRAGDTQYF. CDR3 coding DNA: TGCGCCAGCAGCTTAGGCAGGGCAGGAGATACGCAGTATTTT.

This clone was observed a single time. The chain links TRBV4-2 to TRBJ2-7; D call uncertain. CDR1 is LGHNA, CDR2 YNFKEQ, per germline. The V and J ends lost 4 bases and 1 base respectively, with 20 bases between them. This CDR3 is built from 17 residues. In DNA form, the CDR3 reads TGTGCCAGCAGCCCCCCCCCGTTCGGACGTCTATCCTACGAGCAGTACTTC. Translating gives CASSPPPFGRLSYEQYF.

In DNA, the CDR3 is TGTGCCAGCAGTGCAGAGCGCGAGCAGTACTTC. Translated, it gives CASSAEREQYF. This chain uses TRBV2 with TRBJ2-7; D gene uncertain. The CDR3 contains 11 residues. V was shortened by 4 bases and J by 6 bases, with 7 bases between the two germline ends. Germline V gene lookup returns CDR1 SNHLY and CDR2 FYNNEI.

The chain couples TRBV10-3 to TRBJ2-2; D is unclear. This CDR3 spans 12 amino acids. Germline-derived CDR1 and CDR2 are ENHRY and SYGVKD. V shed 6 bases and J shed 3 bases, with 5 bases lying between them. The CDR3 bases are TGTGCCATCAGGTGGGACACCGGGGAGCTGTTTTTT. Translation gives CAIRWDTGELFF.

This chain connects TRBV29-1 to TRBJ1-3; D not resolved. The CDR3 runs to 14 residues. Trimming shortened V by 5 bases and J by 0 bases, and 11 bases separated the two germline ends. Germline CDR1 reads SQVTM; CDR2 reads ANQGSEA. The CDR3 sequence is CSVLDTGSGNTIYF. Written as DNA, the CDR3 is TGCAGCGTTCTCGACACGGGCTCTGGAAACACCATATATTTT. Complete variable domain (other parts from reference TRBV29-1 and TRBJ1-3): SAVISQKPSRDICQRGTSLTIQCQVDSQVTMMFWYRQQPGQSLTLIATANQGSEATYESGFVIDKFPISRPNLTFSTLTVSNMSPEDSSIYLCSVLDTGSGNTIYFGEGSWLTVV.

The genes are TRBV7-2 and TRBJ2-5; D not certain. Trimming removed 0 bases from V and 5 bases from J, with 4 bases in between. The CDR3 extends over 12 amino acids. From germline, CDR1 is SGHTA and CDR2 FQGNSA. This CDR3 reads CASSLAGETQYF. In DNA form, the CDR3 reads TGTGCCAGCAGCTTAGCAGGGGAGACCCAGTACTTC. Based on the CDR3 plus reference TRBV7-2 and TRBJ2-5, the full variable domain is GAGVSQSPSNKVTEKGKDVELRCDPISGHTALYWYRQSLGQGLEFLIYFQGNSAPDKSGLPSDRFSAERTGGSVSTLTIQRTQQEDSAVYLCASSLAGETQYFGPGTRLLVL.

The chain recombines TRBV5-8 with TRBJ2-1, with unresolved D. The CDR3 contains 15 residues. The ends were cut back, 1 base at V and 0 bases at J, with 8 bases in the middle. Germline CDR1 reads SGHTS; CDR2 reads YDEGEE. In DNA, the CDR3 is TGTGCCAGCAGCTTGTTGGGAAGCTCCTACAATGAGCAGTTCTTC. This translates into CASSLLGSSYNEQFF.

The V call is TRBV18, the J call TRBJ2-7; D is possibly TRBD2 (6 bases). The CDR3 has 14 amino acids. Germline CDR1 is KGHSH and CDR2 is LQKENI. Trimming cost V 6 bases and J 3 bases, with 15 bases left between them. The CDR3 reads CASSPLQGLYEQYF. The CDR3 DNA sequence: TGTGCCAGCTCCCCGCTTCAGGGACTCTACGAGCAGTACTTC.